Detailed here is one TCR beta chain. Its matching antigen is unknown. Germline-derived CDR1 and CDR2 are SNHLY and FYNNEI. Trimming took off 3 bases at V and 0 bases at J, with 14 bases between the two ends. There are 17 residues in the CDR3. These data belong to a study of shared clonotypes between healthy human individuals. Study-level points and caveats: Around 5% of naive CD4 clonotypes were shared across several donors.

The naive CD8 subset, CD45RO-negative cells positively selected for CCR7, excluded terminally differentiated effector memory CD45RA+ cells. Each subset's genomic DNA was shared equally among a number of immunoSEQ plates. About 30,000 T cell genomes (around 190 ng DNA) went into each sorted-subset replicate. Assay: immunoSEQ multiplex PCR; the TCRdb copy retains only in-frame clones and omits some. The sample comprises hundreds of thousands of clones, around 96% of which are singletons, and roughly 0.23% rests with the top ten. This receptor was identified in a man aged 30 to 39 in good health. Sample: naive CD8+ T cells sorted from blood. V is TRBV2 and J is TRBJ2-2; possibly TRBD1 or TRBD2 for D (5 bases each). CDR3: CASSDFPGTANTGELFF. The CDR3 DNA reads as TGTGCCAGCAGTGACTTCCCCGGGACGGCGAACACCGGGGAGCTGTTTTTT.